This is a list of T cell receptor beta chains from one sample in a study of T cell repertoires in cytomegalovirus infection. TCRdb re-analysed the reads in MiXCR, keeping a single row per CDR3 protein. The sample records about 97,000 distinct CDR3 sequences, approximately 16% being singletons. Sequenced: PBMCs. These receptors all stem from a human donor in good health (CMV status not recorded). Some clones in this sample may be carry-over from other donors' samples. The CDR3 runs from the conserved cysteine through the conserved F or W. D genes are given only for firm matches. Size is stated for part of the rows, as once, few or many counts, or as a class when the clone is expanded.

j_gene | v_gene | d_gene | abundance | CDR3nt | CDR3aa
TRBJ2-7 | TRBV7-2 | TRBD2 | NA | TGTGCCAGCAGCTTAGATCCTAGCGGGGGGCCCGAGCAGTACTTC | CASSLDPSGGPEQYF
TRBJ2-1 | TRBV19 | NA | few | TGTGCCAGTAGTCCACGACAGTCCTACAATGAGCAGTTCTTC | CASSPRQSYNEQFF
TRBJ1-4 | TRBV18 | TRBD1 | few | TGTGCCAGCTCACCACAGGGGGCGGATGAAAAACTGTTTTTT | CASSPQGADEKLFF
TRBJ2-2 | TRBV29-1 | TRBD1 | NA | TGCAGCGTTGTTTCGACAGGGGGCCTGACCGGGGAGCTGTTTTTT | CSVVSTGGLTGELFF
TRBJ2-5 | TRBV7-2 | TRBD2 | few | TGTGCCAGCAGCTTACGGACTAGCGGGTCGTGGGCAGGGACCCAGTACTTC | CASSLRTSGSWAGTQYF
TRBJ2-6 | TRBV13 | NA | few | TGTGCCAGCAGCTTAGGAGGATTCCGCCTCTCTGGGGCCAACGTCCTGACTTTC | CASSLGGFRLSGANVLTF
TRBJ1-3 | TRBV29-1 | NA | NA | TGCAGCACCCGGGGAAGGGGAAACACCATATATTTT | CSTRGRGNTIYF
TRBJ2-5 | TRBV20-1 | NA | NA | TGCAGTGCTAGCCACGGGGCAGGGGTAGAGACCCAGTACTTC | CSASHGAGVETQYF
TRBJ2-1 | TRBV5-6 | NA | few | TGTGCCAGCACGCTTCGGACTCGATACAATGAGCAGTTCTTC | CASTLRTRYNEQFF
TRBJ2-2 | TRBV7-3 | NA | NA | TGTGCCAGCAGCCCCCGCGGGGGCGGCACCGGGGAGCTGTTTTTT | CASSPRGGGTGELFF
TRBJ1-5 | TRBV16 | NA | NA | TGTGCCAGCAGCCAGGGTAGTAGCAATCAGCCCCAGCATTTT | CASSQGSSNQPQHF
TRBJ2-2 | TRBV6-2/TRBV6-3 | TRBD1 | few | TGTGCCAGCAGTTACTGGCAGGGGGCCGGGGAGCTGTTTTTT | CASSYWQGAGELFF
TRBJ1-2 | TRBV7-2 | NA | many | TGTGCCAGCAGCTTGACCGCGAGACAGGTTTTTAACTATGGCTACACCTTC | CASSLTARQVFNYGYTF
TRBJ1-1 | TRBV30 | NA | NA | TGTGCCTGGGGCGACAGCCTGAACACTGAAGCTTTCTTT | CAWGDSLNTEAFF
TRBJ2-1 | TRBV2 | TRBD1 | NA | TGTGCCAGGACAGGGGGCCCGGATGCTAATGAGCAGTTCTTC | CARTGGPDANEQFF
TRBJ2-7 | TRBV6-2/TRBV6-3 | NA | few | TGTGCCAGCAGTTCCCGAATTGGGACGCTATTCTACGAGCAGTACTTC | CASSSRIGTLFYEQYF
TRBJ2-1 | TRBV20-1 | TRBD2 | NA | TGCAGTGCTAAGCGGGGGGACGACAATGAGCAGTTCTTC | CSAKRGDDNEQFF
TRBJ2-2 | TRBV7-9 | NA | few | TGTGCCAGCAGCTTATTTGCCCGAAAGAACACCGGGGAGCTGTTTTTT | CASSLFARKNTGELFF
TRBJ1-1 | TRBV6-8 | NA | NA | TGTGCCAGCAGTTACTCGATCCAGCCGATCAACACTGAAGCTTTCTTT | CASSYSIQPINTEAFF
TRBJ2-7 | TRBV7-2 | NA | many | TGTGCCAGCAGCTTAGCGCCTGACAGCCCCTCCTACGAGCAGTACTTC | CASSLAPDSPSYEQYF
TRBJ2-5 | TRBV7-9 | TRBD1 | NA | TGTGCCAGCAGCTCGACGCGATGGGACAGGGGACAGGAGACCCAGTACTTC | CASSSTRWDRGQETQYF
TRBJ1-5 | TRBV20-1 | NA | NA | TGCAGTGCTAGTCCCGGGGGAATTCGTCAGCCCCAGCATTTT | CSASPGGIRQPQHF
TRBJ2-4 | TRBV5-5 | TRBD1 | many | TGTGCCAGCAGCTTATTAGGGACAGGGGGAAACATTCAGTACTTC | CASSLLGTGGNIQYF
TRBJ1-1 | TRBV11-1 | TRBD1 | few | TGTGCCAGCAGATTGGACAGGGGTGGGAACACTGAAGCTTTCTTT | CASRLDRGGNTEAFF